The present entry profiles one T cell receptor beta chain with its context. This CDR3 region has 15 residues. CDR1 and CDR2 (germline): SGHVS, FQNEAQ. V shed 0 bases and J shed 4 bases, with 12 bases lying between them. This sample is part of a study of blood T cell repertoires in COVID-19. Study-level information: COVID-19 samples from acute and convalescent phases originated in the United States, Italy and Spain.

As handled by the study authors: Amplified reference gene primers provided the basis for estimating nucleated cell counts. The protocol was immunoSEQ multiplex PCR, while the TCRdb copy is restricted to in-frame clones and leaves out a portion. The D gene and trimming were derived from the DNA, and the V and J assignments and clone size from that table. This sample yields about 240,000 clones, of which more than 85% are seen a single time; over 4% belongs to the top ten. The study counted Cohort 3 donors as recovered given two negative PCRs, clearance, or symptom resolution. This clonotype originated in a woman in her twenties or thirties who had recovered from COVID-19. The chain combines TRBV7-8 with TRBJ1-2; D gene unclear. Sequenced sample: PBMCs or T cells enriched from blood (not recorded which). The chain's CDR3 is CASSLASGPFYGYTF. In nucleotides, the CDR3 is TGTGCCAGCAGCTTAGCGTCAGGCCCATTCTATGGCTACACCTTC.